Listed here is a single T cell receptor beta chain. This specimen comes from a study of radiotherapy plus CTLA-4 blockade in lung cancer. Generated by immunoSEQ multiplex PCR, the TCRdb table keeps only in-frame clones and is missing some. Of around 44,000 clones in the sample, approximately 77% are singletons; the top ten hold over 2.5%. Germline CDR1 SGDLS, CDR2 YYNGEE. This CDR3 is built from 17 residues. J lost 3 bases, V lost 3 bases, and 12 bases had no gene match. The source was peripheral blood, collected from a patient treated with radiotherapy plus ipilimumab. The chain is built from TRBV9 and TRBJ2-3; 8 nucleotides align to TRBD1. This clonotype originated in a human donor with non-small cell lung cancer whose response to radiotherapy plus ipilimumab could not be evaluated. CDR3 bases: TGTGCCAGCAGCGCCCTCCAGGGGGCGCGAGGGACAGATACGCAGTATTTT. Translating it yields CASSALQGARGTDTQYF. Full variable domain (outside the CDR3, taken from reference TRBV9 and TRBJ2-3): DSGVTQTPKHLITATGQRVTLRCSPRSGDLSVYWYQQSLDQGLQFLIQYYNGEERAKGNILERFSAQQFPDLHSELNLSSLELGDSALYFCASSALQGARGTDTQYFGPGTRLTVL.